This T cell receptor (beta chain) stems from a study of blood T cells in healthy people across ages. Findings of the study overall: There were more naive CD4+ cells and higher diversity in long-lived donors than in aged donors.

On this clonotype: The target antigen is unknown.

Primed by a sample-barcoded 5' primer and a J-beta primer mix, a second PCR proceeded for about 7 to 12 cycles. A 12-random-nucleotide template-switch adaptor tagged each cDNA molecule. From the 5' RACE reads, TCRdb called clonotypes with MiXCR, one entry per CDR3 protein. Among 920,000 or so distinct CDR3 sequences listed, 40% to 50% were seen once. V was pared by 5 bases and J by 0 bases, with 9 bases of the junction left unmatched. CDR1 and CDR2 (germline): SGHRS, YFSETQ. This CDR3 comprises 17 residues. Total RNA amounts of at least 6 micrograms were extracted per sample. The material sequenced was blood. The TCR originated in a woman aged 60-75 years in good health. J is TRBJ1-1 and V is TRBV5-1; 11 nucleotides match TRBD1. The CDR3 loop reads CASRPGDRGYLNTEAFF. For the CDR3, the DNA is TGCGCCAGCAGGCCAGGGGACAGGGGGTACCTGAACACTGAAGCTTTCTTT.